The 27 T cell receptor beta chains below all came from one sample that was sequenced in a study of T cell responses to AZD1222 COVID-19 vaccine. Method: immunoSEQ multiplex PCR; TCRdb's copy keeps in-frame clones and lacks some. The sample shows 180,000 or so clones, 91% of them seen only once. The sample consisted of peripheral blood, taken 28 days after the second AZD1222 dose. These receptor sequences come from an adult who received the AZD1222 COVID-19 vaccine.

CDR3 loop: CASSDTTPDRLPPTPYNSPLHF. The CDR3 DNA reads as TGTGCCAGCAGTGACACGACCCCGGACAGGCTCCCACCTACGCCCTATAATTCACCCCTCCACTTT. J is TRBJ1-6 and V is TRBV6-4, with TRBD1 identical over 7 bases. After removal of 2 bases from V and 2 bases from J, the junction contained 21 bases not matched to a gene. Germline V gives CDR1 MRHNA, CDR2 SNTAGT. The CDR3 runs to 22 residues.

This CDR3 is CASAPGTAYTVSNTGELFF. CDR3 nucleotides: TGTGCCAGCGCTCCCGGGACAGCCTATACCGTTTCGAACACCGGGGAGCTGTTTTTT. The rearrangement uses TRBV27 and TRBJ2-2, with 7 bases matching TRBD1. Germline V gives CDR1 MNHEY, CDR2 SMNVEV (reference sequence). V shed 8 bases, J shed 0 bases, and the junction held 18 bases outside the gene matches. The CDR3 runs to 19 residues.

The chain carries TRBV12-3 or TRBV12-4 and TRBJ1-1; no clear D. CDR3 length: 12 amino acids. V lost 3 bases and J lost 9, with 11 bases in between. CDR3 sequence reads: CASSFVGTQAFF. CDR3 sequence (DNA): TGTGCCAGCAGTTTCGTGGGTACTCAAGCTTTCTTT.

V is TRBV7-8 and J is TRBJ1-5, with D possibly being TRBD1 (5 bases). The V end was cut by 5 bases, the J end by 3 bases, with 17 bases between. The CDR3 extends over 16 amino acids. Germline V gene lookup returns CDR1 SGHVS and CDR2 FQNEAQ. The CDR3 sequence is CASSAKDRDVNQPQHF. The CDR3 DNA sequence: TGTGCCAGCAGCGCCAAGGACCGGGACGTCAATCAGCCCCAGCATTTT. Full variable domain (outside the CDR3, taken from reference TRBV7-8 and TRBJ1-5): GAGVSQSPRYKVAKRGQDVALRCDPISGHVSLFWYQQALGQGPEFLTYFQNEAQLDKSGLPSDRFFAERPEGSVSTLKIQRTQQEDSAVYLCASSAKDRDVNQPQHFGDGTRLSIL.

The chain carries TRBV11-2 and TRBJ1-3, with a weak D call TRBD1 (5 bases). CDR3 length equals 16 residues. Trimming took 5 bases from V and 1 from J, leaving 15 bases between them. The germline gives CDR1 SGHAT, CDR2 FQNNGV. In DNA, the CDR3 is TGTGCCAGCAGCCGCCGCGGGGGAATTTCTGGAAACACCATATATTTT. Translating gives CASSRRGGISGNTIYF.

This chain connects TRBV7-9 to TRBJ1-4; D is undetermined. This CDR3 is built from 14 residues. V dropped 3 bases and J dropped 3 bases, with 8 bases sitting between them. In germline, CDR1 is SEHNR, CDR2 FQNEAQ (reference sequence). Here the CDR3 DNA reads TGTGCCAGCAGCTTTGGACGGCCTAATGAAAAACTGTTTTTT. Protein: CASSFGRPNEKLFF.

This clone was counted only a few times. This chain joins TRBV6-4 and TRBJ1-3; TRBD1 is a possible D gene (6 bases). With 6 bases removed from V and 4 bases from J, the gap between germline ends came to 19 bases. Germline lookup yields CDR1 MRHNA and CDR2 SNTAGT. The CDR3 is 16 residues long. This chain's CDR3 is CASRMTGQSRGNTIYF. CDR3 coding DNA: TGTGCCAGCAGGATGACAGGACAGTCTCGAGGAAACACCATATATTTT.

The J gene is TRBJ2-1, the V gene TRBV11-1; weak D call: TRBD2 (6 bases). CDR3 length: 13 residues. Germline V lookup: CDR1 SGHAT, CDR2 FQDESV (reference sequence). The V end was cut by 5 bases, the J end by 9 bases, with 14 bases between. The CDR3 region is CASSQDGGTEQFF. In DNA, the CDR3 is TGTGCCAGCAGCCAAGATGGGGGGACTGAGCAGTTCTTC.

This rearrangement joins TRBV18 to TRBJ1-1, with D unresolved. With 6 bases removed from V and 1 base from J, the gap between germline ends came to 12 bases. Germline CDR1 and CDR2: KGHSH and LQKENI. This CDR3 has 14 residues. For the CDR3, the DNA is TGTGCCAGCTCTCCGGACGTGTCGAACACTGAAGCTTTCTTT. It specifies CASSPDVSNTEAFF.

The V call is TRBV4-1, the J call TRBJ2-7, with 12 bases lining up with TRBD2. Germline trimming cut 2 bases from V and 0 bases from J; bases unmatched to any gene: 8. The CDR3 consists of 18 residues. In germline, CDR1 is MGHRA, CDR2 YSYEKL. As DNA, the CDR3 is TGCGCCAGCAGCCAACAAGTCGGACTAGCGGGAAGCTCCTACGAGCAGTACTTC. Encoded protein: CASSQQVGLAGSSYEQYF.

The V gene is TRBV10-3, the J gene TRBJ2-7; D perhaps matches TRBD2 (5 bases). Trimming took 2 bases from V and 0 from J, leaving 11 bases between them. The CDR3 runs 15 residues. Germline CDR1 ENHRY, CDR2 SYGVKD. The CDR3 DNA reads TGTGCCATCAGTGAGGGCCCCCGGGGCTCCTACGAGCAGTACTTC. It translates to CAISEGPRGSYEQYF.

CDR3: CASSLGGIGSYEQYF. CDR3 nucleotides: TGTGCCAGCAGCTTGGGGGGGATCGGCTCCTACGAGCAGTACTTC. The J gene is TRBJ2-7, the V gene TRBV5-4; D may be TRBD1 or TRBD2 (5 bases each). There are 15 residues in the CDR3. Between the trimmed V and J ends, which lost 0 bases and 0 bases, there was a span of 10 bases. Germline-derived CDR1 and CDR2 are SGHNT and YYREEE (reference sequence).

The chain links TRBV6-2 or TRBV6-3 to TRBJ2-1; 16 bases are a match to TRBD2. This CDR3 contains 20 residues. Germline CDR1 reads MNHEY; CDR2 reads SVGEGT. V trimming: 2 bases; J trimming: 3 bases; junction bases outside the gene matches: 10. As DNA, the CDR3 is TGTGCCAGCAGTTACACGACGCCGGGACTAGCGGGGGGGCACTACAATGAGCAGTTCTTC. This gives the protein CASSYTTPGLAGGHYNEQFF.

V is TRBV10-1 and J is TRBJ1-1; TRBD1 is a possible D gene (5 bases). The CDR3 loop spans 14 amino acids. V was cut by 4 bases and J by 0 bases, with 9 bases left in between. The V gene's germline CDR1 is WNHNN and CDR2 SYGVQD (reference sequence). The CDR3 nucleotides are TGCGCCAGCAGTGCCCGGGGGGTGAACACTGAAGCTTTCTTT. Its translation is CASSARGVNTEAFF.

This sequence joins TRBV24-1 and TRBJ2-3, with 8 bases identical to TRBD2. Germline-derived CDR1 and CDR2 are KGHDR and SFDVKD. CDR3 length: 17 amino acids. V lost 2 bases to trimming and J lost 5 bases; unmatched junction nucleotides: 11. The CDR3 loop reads CATSDSLGRGAGDTQYF. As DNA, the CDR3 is TGTGCCACCAGTGATTCCCTCGGGCGGGGGGCAGGAGATACGCAGTATTTT.

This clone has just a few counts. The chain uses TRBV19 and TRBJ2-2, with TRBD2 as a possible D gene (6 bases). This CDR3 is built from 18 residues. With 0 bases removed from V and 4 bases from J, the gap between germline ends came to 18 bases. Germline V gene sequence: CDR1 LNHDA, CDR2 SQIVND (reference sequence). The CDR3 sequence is CASSIDLFGGGGTGELFF. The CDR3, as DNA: TGTGCCAGTAGTATAGATCTGTTCGGGGGAGGCGGCACCGGGGAGCTGTTTTTT.

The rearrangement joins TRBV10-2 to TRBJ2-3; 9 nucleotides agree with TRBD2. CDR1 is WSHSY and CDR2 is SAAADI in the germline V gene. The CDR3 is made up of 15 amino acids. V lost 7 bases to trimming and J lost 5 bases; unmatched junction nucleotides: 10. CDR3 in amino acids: CASTRAGGQGDTQYF. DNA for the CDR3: TGCGCCAGCACTCGAGCGGGAGGACAAGGAGATACGCAGTATTTT.

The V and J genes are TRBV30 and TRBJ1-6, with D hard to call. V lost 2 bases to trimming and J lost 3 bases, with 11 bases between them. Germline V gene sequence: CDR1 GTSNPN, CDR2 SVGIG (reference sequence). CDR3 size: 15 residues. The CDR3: CAWSPPTLYNSPLHF. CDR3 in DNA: TGTGCCTGGAGTCCCCCGACACTCTATAATTCACCCCTCCACTTT.

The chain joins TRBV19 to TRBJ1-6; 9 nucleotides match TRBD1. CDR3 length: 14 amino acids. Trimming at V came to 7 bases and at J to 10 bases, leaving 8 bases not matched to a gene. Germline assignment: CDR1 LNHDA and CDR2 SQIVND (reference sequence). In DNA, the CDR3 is TGTGCCAGTAACCTCGGGACAGGGAACTCACCCCTCCACTTT. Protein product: CASNLGTGNSPLHF.

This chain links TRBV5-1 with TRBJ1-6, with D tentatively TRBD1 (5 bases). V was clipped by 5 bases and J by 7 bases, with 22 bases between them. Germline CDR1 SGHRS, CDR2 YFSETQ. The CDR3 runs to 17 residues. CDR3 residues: CASSPTGPSGPNSPLHF. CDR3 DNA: TGCGCCAGCAGTCCCACAGGTCCGTCTGGCCCGAATTCACCCCTCCACTTT.

DNA for the CDR3: TGTGCCAGCAGCCCGCTGGCGGGGGGCTACAATGAGCAGTTCTTC. Translation: CASSPLAGGYNEQFF. The V call is TRBV3-1 (or the pseudogene TRBV3-2), the J call TRBJ2-1, with 8 positions matching TRBD2. V was pared by 4 bases and J by 3 bases, with 5 bases of the junction left unmatched. CDR3 size: 15 residues. Per the germline V gene, CDR1 is LGHDT and CDR2 is YNNKEL (reference sequence).

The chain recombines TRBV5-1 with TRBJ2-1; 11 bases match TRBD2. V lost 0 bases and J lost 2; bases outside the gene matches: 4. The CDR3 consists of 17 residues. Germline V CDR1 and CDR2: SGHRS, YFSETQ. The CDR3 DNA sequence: TGCGCCAGCAGCTTGGACACTAGCGGGAGCACCTACAATGAGCAGTTCTTC. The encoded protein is CASSLDTSGSTYNEQFF.

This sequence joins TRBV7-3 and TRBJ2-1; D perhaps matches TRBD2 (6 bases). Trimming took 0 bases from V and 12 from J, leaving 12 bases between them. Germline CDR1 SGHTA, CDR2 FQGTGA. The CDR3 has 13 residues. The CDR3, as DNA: TGTGCCAGCAGCTTAACTTCGACTAGTAGGCAGTTCTTC. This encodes CASSLTSTSRQFF.

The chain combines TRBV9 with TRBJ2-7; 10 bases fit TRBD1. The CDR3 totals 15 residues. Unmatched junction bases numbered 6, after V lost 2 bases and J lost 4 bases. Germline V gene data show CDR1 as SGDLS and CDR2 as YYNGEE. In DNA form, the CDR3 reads TGTGCCAGCAGCGTGTTCGCGGGACAGGGGTACGAGCAGTACTTC. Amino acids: CASSVFAGQGYEQYF.

The CDR3 spells CASGPTNHKETQYF. DNA for the CDR3: TGTGCCAGCGGCCCCACCAATCATAAAGAGACCCAGTACTTC. The chain carries TRBV9 and TRBJ2-5; D remains ambiguous. Germline V gene lookup returns CDR1 SGDLS and CDR2 YYNGEE. Trimming took 7 bases from V and 3 from J, leaving 16 bases between them. The CDR3 is 14 amino acids.

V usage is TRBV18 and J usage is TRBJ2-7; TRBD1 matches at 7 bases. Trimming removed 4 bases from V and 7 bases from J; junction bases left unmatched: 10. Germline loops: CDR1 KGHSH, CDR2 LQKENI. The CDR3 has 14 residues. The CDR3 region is CASSLGQMPREQYF. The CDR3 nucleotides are TGTGCCAGCTCACTGGGACAGATGCCCCGGGAGCAGTACTTC.

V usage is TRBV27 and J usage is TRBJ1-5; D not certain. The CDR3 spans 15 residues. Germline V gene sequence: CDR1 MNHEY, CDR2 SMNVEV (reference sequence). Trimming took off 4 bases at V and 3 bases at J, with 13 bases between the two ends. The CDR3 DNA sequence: TGTGCCAGCAGTTCCCACAGCTCTCCCAATCAGCCCCAGCATTTT. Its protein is CASSSHSSPNQPQHF.